The following is a T cell receptor (beta chain) sequence with its context. What it recognizes is unknown. The protocol was immunoSEQ multiplex PCR, while the TCRdb copy is restricted to in-frame clones and leaves out a portion. The table records some 110,000 clones, more than 80% of them present only once. The data originate from a study of graft-versus-host responses after intestinal transplantation. Study overall: For approximately 3 years after anti-thymocyte globulin induction, all recipients took tacrolimus and steroids.

The CDR3 is made up of 13 amino acids. Germline V lookup: CDR1 MNHNY, CDR2 SVGAGI (reference sequence). V lost 8 bases and J lost 0, with 8 bases in between. The specimen comprised unstimulated CD4+ T cells sorted from spleen or lymph node cells, sampled before transplant. The sequence was obtained from a human donor who was the organ donor for an intestinal transplant. The chain joins TRBV6-6 to TRBJ1-5; D is unclear. As DNA, the CDR3 is TGTGCCAGCCTCGACTATAGCAATCAGCCCCAGCATTTT. Protein product: CASLDYSNQPQHF.